One sample yielded the 7 T cell receptor beta chains listed below, sequenced in a study of cytomegalovirus exposure and HLA in healthy donors. Clones were read by immunoSEQ multiplex PCR, and TCRdb kept only the in-frame ones, dropping some. The sample lists roughly 140,000 clones, about 89% occurring once. Specimen: PBMCs. Receptors originate from a man between 18 and 29 years old in good health and CMV-seronegative.

The sample holds one count of this clone. The chain has TRBV30 and TRBJ2-1; D remains unclear. This CDR3 spans 15 amino acids. The V gene lost 0 bases and the J gene lost 0 bases, with 9 bases spanning the gap. Looked up from germline, CDR1 is GTSNPN and CDR2 is SVGIG (reference sequence). The CDR3 sequence: CAWSVGGSSYNEQFF. CDR3 in DNA: TGTGCCTGGAGTGTAGGCGGCAGCTCCTACAATGAGCAGTTCTTC.

This chain uses TRBV21-1 with TRBJ2-2; whether TRBD2, the table's D call, matches the DNA was not checked. TRBV21-1 is flagged as a pseudogene. There are 16 residues in the CDR3. CDR3 coding DNA: TGTGCCAGCAGCCGATCGGGAGGGAAAAGCACCGGGGAGCTGTTTTTT. Its protein product is CASSRSGGKSTGELFF.

The CDR3 is CASSSRPQTQIGVETQYF. The DNA for the CDR3 is TGCGCCAGCAGCTCACGACCCCAGACACAGATCGGTGTGGAGACCCAGTACTTC. The V and J genes are TRBV5-1 and TRBJ2-5; no reliable D call. The germline V gene encodes CDR1 SGHRS and CDR2 YFSETQ. Trimming removed 3 bases at V and 5 bases at J, with 26 bases between. This CDR3 has 18 residues.

This clone was seen a single time. The chain recombines TRBV6-1 with TRBJ2-3, with 11 bases matching TRBD2. J gave up 0 bases and V 4 bases, and 15 bases lay outside the gene matches. CDR3 length equals 20 residues. Per germline, CDR1 MNHNS and CDR2 SASEGT. CDR3 bases: TGTGCCAGCAGTGCCCGACAGGGTCTAGCGGGGGGATTCAGCACAGATACGCAGTATTTT. As protein: CASSARQGLAGGFSTDTQYF.

This chain connects TRBV2 to TRBJ2-4; tentative D call: TRBD2 (5 bases). The CDR3 has 15 amino acids. Looked up from germline, CDR1 is SNHLY and CDR2 is FYNNEI. Trimming shortened V by 1 base and J by 0 bases, and 7 bases separated the two germline ends. The CDR3 is CASSEDSGAKNIQYF. CDR3 DNA: TGTGCCAGCAGTGAAGACAGCGGAGCCAAAAACATTCAGTACTTC.

V usage is TRBV4-1 and J usage is TRBJ2-3, with D unresolved. This CDR3 has 16 amino acids. Germline V gene lookup returns CDR1 MGHRA and CDR2 YSYEKL. The V end was cut by 1 base, the J end by 2 bases, with 13 bases between. The CDR3 is CASSQVRDSPTDTQYF. In DNA, the CDR3 is TGCGCCAGCAGCCAAGTCCGTGACTCCCCCACAGATACGCAGTATTTT.

The genes are TRBV4-1 and TRBJ1-3; D gene ambiguous. Trimming stripped 1 base from V and 0 bases from J, with 16 bases between. Germline V CDR1 and CDR2: MGHRA, YSYEKL. The CDR3 consists of 18 residues. The CDR3 region has the DNA TGCGCCAGCAGCCAAGTCCAGCGGGTCTCCGACTCTGGAAACACCATATATTTT. It yields the protein CASSQVQRVSDSGNTIYF.